This T cell receptor beta chain was sequenced in a study of blood T cell repertoires in COVID-19. About the research overall: Nucleic acid was either cDNA or gDNA, and it came from T cells, B-cell-depleted T cells, or PBMCs.

Resolution of symptoms, clearance, or two negative PCRs was present in recovered Cohort 3 donors. The table came from immunoSEQ multiplex PCR; TCRdb's copy has only in-frame clones and leaves some out. The table lists about 220,000 clones, roughly 89% of them singletons. The trim removed 4 bases at V and 8 bases at J, leaving 3 bases unmatched. The CDR3 is 14 amino acids. Looked up from germline, CDR1 is SGHAT and CDR2 is FQNNGV. The specimen was PBMCs or T cells enriched from blood (not recorded which). This sequence was found in a woman in her forties who had recovered from COVID-19. V gene TRBV11-2 combines with J gene TRBJ2-3; TRBD2 aligns across 13 bases. CDR3 sequence: CASSSLAGGLTQYF. In nucleotides, the CDR3 is TGTGCCAGCAGCTCACTAGCGGGAGGGCTTACGCAGTATTTT.